This passage covers 14 T cell receptor beta chains from one sample sequenced in a study of T cells in localized non-small cell lung cancer. Using immunoSEQ multiplex PCR, the repertoire was profiled, and TCRdb retains in-frame clones only, with some absent. The sample lists tens of thousands of clones; more than 85% were seen once. The sequenced sample was PBMCs, obtained before any cancer treatment. Receptors were obtained from a man aged 40 to 69 with stage II lung adenocarcinoma.

This clone was recorded once. The chain combines TRBV7-2 with TRBJ1-2; 9 bases fit TRBD1. With 1 base clipped from V and 8 bases from J, the junction kept 5 bases outside the gene matches. Per the germline V gene, CDR1 is SGHTA and CDR2 is FQGNSA. The CDR3 length is 14 residues. The CDR3 region has the DNA TGTGCCAGCAGCTTAGTCCGGACAGGGGTAGGCTACACCTTC. This translates into CASSLVRTGVGYTF.

This clone was seen a few times. The CDR3 sequence is CASSPGDSNQPQHF. The CDR3 DNA is TGTGCCAGCAGCCCCGGGGATAGCAATCAGCCCCAGCATTTT. This sequence joins TRBV9 and TRBJ1-5; no clear D. V dropped 4 bases and J dropped 0 bases, with 8 bases sitting between them. CDR3 length equals 14 residues. Germline CDR1 is SGDLS and CDR2 is YYNGEE. The full variable domain, with the rest looked up from reference TRBV9 and TRBJ1-5, is DSGVTQTPKHLITATGQRVTLRCSPRSGDLSVYWYQQSLDQGLQFLIQYYNGEERAKGNILERFSAQQFPDLHSELNLSSLELGDSALYFCASSPGDSNQPQHFGDGTRLSIL.

The rearrangement uses TRBV28 and TRBJ1-5, with D possibly TRBD1 on 5 matching bases. The ends were cut back, 6 bases at V and 0 bases at J, with 9 bases in the middle. The CDR3 loop spans 14 amino acids. Germline CDR1 is MDHEN and CDR2 is SYDVKM. As DNA, the CDR3 is TGTGCCAGCAGACCGACAGATAGCAATCAGCCCCAGCATTTT. Its protein product is CASRPTDSNQPQHF. The variable domain in full, with the rest retrieved from reference TRBV28 and TRBJ1-5, is DVKVTQSSRYLVKRTGEKVFLECVQDMDHENMFWYRQDPGLGLRLIYFSYDVKMKEKGDIPEGYSVSREKKERFSLILESASTNQTSMYLCASRPTDSNQPQHFGDGTRLSIL.

V and J are TRBV19 and TRBJ1-6; 9 nucleotides line up with TRBD1. J gave up 9 bases and V 4 bases, and 7 bases lay outside the gene matches. The CDR3 has 15 amino acids. Germline V gives CDR1 LNHDA, CDR2 SQIVND (reference sequence). CDR3 in DNA: TGTGCCAGTAGTACCTGGACAGGGGTAAGTTCACCCCTCCACTTT. This gives the protein CASSTWTGVSSPLHF.

This clone was counted a single time. This chain connects TRBV5-1 to TRBJ1-1; 12 bases fit TRBD1. This CDR3 region has 20 residues. V lost 4 bases to trimming and J lost 7 bases; unmatched junction nucleotides: 23. Germline CDR1 SGHRS, CDR2 YFSETQ. CDR3 residues: CASSISSLGQGAGTLSEAFF. The DNA for the CDR3 is TGCGCCAGCAGCATAAGTAGCCTGGGACAGGGGGCTGGTACCCTAAGTGAAGCTTTCTTT.

The table lists this clone with a count of one. The rearrangement joins TRBV27 to TRBJ1-1; perhaps TRBD1 as D (5 bases). The CDR3 contains 15 residues. CDR1 MNHEY and CDR2 SMNVEV come from the germline V gene (reference sequence). Between the trimmed V and J ends, which lost 9 bases and 5 bases, there was a span of 22 bases. CDR3 in DNA: TGTGCCAGTATAGCCGGGGGTTCCATAGGGACTGAAGCTTTCTTT. Its protein is CASIAGGSIGTEAFF.

This clone was seen only once. The chain carries TRBV5-1 and TRBJ2-5; maybe TRBD2 (7 bases). Germline CDR1 SGHRS, CDR2 YFSETQ. The CDR3 contains 16 residues. The germline V and J ends were trimmed by 4 bases and 4 bases, with 20 bases remaining between them. In DNA form, the CDR3 reads TGCGCCAGCAGCCTGAACCAGGGGAGGGTAGGAGAGACCCAGTACTTC. Its protein is CASSLNQGRVGETQYF.

This clone is labeled medium-sized. The chain links TRBV6-5 to TRBJ1-6, with 7 positions matching TRBD1. V lost 4 bases and J lost 9; bases outside the gene matches: 6. The CDR3 is 14 amino acids. In germline, CDR1 is MNHEY, CDR2 SVGAGI. CDR3 nucleotides: TGTGCCAGCAGTTTCGGACAGGAAGGTTCACCCCTCCACTTT. This gives the protein CASSFGQEGSPLHF.

The chain employs TRBV5-5 and TRBJ1-5; possibly TRBD1 for D (5 bases). The V end was cut by 3 bases, the J end by 1 base, with 11 bases between. There are 15 residues in the CDR3. Germline V CDR1 and CDR2: SGHKS, YYEKEE (reference sequence). CDR3 loop: CASSSSWDSNQPQHF. CDR3 nucleotide sequence: TGTGCCAGCAGCTCAAGCTGGGACAGCAATCAGCCCCAGCATTTT.

CDR3 sequence reads: CAIRTGGSQEGYTF. DNA for the CDR3: TGTGCCATCAGGACAGGGGGCAGTCAGGAAGGCTACACCTTC. This chain joins TRBV10-3 and TRBJ1-2; 10 nucleotides agree with TRBD1. The V gene's germline CDR1 is ENHRY and CDR2 SYGVKD. This CDR3 has 14 amino acids. After removal of 6 bases from V and 8 bases from J, the junction contained 9 bases not matched to a gene.

The chain couples TRBV4-2 to TRBJ2-1, with 8 bases fitting TRBD2. CDR3 size: 17 residues. Germline V gives CDR1 LGHNA, CDR2 YNFKEQ. With V trimmed by 0 bases and J by 6 bases, 10 bases remained unmatched. DNA of the CDR3: TGTGCCAGCAGCCAAGAACATTCGGGACTAGGGGGCAATGAGCAGTTCTTC. Translating gives CASSQEHSGLGGNEQFF.

This chain joins TRBV30 and TRBJ1-1; maybe TRBD1 (5 bases). Germline CDR1 GTSNPN, CDR2 SVGIG (reference sequence). Trimming left V 2 bases short and J 3 bases short, with 10 bases between. This CDR3 has 13 amino acids. As DNA, the CDR3 is TGTGCCTGGAGTAGGGGTCAGTACACTGAAGCTTTCTTT. This codes for CAWSRGQYTEAFF.

The chain links TRBV2 to TRBJ1-5; D not certain. The CDR3 length is 13 residues. V dropped 8 bases and J dropped 5 bases, with 13 bases sitting between them. Germline CDR1 reads SNHLY; CDR2 reads FYNNEI. CDR3 sequence reads: CASAGSIDQPQHF. In DNA form, the CDR3 reads TGTGCCAGCGCCGGGTCCATTGATCAGCCCCAGCATTTT.

The rearrangement joins TRBV5-1 to TRBJ1-1; TRBD1 is a possible D gene (6 bases). The CDR3 sequence is 15 residues long. Germline V CDR1 and CDR2: SGHRS, YFSETQ. V shed 4 bases and J shed 1 base, with 14 bases lying between them. The CDR3 bases are TGCGCCAGCAGCAGGTCCGGGACACCGAACACTGAAGCTTTCTTT. This encodes CASSRSGTPNTEAFF.